This T cell receptor (beta chain) was observed in a study of blood T cells in healthy people across ages. Overall study results and limits: Higher diversity, along with more naive CD4+ cells, distinguished long-lived donors from aged donors.

The CDR3 loop spans 17 amino acids. Trimming cost V 3 bases and J 3 bases, with 17 bases left between them. From germline, CDR1 is SGHVS and CDR2 FQNEAQ. It was with a sample-barcoded 5' primer and a J-beta primer mix that a second PCR of roughly 7 to 12 cycles was run. TCRdb redid the calling of the 5' RACE reads with MiXCR, one entry per CDR3 protein. The table has roughly 700,000 distinct CDR3 sequences, 20% to 25% seen once. Healthy Russian Caucasian donors spanned ages 6 to 90 years. This clonotype was counted a few times. Antigen unknown. The same data also went into a second study, on T cells of mothers and their children.

V usage is TRBV7-8 and J usage is TRBJ2-2, with D perhaps matching TRBD1 or TRBD2 (5 bases each). The sample taken for sequencing was blood. This receptor was taken from a boy aged 5-17 years in good health. Here the CDR3 reads CASSLDVGVEDTGELFF. Here the CDR3 DNA reads TGTGCCAGCAGCTTGGACGTGGGGGTGGAGGACACCGGGGAGCTGTTTTTT. Based on the CDR3 plus reference TRBV7-8 and TRBJ2-2, the full variable domain is GAGVSQSPRYKVAKRGQDVALRCDPISGHVSLFWYQQALGQGPEFLTYFQNEAQLDKSGLPSDRFFAERPEGSVSTLKIQRTQQEDSAVYLCASSLDVGVEDTGELFFGEGSRLTVL.